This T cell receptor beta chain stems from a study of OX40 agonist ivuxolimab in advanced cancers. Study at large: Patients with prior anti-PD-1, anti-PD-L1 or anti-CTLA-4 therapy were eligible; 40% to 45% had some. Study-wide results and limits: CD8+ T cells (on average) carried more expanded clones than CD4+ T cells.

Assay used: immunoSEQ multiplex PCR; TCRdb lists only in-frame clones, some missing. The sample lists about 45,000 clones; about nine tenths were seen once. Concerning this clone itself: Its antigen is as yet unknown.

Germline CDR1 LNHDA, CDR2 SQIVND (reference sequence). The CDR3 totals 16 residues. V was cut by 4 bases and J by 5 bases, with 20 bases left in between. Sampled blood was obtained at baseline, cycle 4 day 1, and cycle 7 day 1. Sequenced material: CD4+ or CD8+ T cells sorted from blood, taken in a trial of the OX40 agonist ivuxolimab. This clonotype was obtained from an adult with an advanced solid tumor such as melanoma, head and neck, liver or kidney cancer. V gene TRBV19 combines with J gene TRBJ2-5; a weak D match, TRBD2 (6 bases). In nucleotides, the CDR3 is TGTGCCAGTAGTACCTCGGGAGTGTGGAAGGGGGAGACCCAGTACTTC. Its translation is CASSTSGVWKGETQYF.